The rows below give T cell receptor beta chains drawn from one sample of a study of T cells in Graves' hyperthyroidism and ophthalmopathy. MiXCR, run by TCRdb on the multiplex PCR reads, gives a single entry per CDR3 protein. The sample yields 640,000 or so distinct CDR3 sequences, 13% to 15% seen once. Sequencing was carried out using blood. The receptors here all came from a woman between 18 and 30 years old with Graves' ophthalmopathy. The CDR3 runs from the conserved cysteine through the conserved F or W. Each record gives: J gene, clone size, D gene, V gene, CDR3 DNA, CDR3 protein. The D gene is left open where the match is weak. The size field is filled for only some rows; it gives once, few, many or a size class.

>TRBJ2-3|once|TRBD1|TRBV19
TGTGCCAGTAGTATAGGACAGGGGGCAGATACGCAGTATTTT
CASSIGQGADTQYF
>TRBJ2-3|many|TRBD2|TRBV9
TGTGCCAGCAGCGTATACCTAGCGGGAGGGGATACGCAGTATTTT
CASSVYLAGGDTQYF
>TRBJ1-2|NA|TRBD1|TRBV10-3
TGTGCCATCAGTGGCGGGGGACAGCATGGCTACACCTTC
CAISGGGQHGYTF
>TRBJ1-6|many|NA|TRBV20-1
TGCAGTGCTAGTTCTACAGGGATTTCACCCCTCCACTTT
CSASSTGISPLHF
>TRBJ1-1|many|TRBD1|TRBV11-1
TGTGCCAGCAGTTTTACCGGGACAGGGACGGAAGAAGCTTTCTTT
CASSFTGTGTEEAFF
>TRBJ2-3|few|NA|TRBV20-1
TGCAGTGCTAGAGATTGGCTAGGCACAGATACGCAGTATTTT
CSARDWLGTDTQYF
>TRBJ2-2|many|NA|TRBV27
TGTGCCAGCAGTTTAGTAGCGGCGAACACCGGGGAGCTGTTTTTT
CASSLVAANTGELFF
>TRBJ2-3|many|TRBD2|TRBV7-2
TGTGCCAGCAGCTTAGCGCCGGGACTAGCGGGAGTGTGGGGCACAGATACGCAGTATTTT
CASSLAPGLAGVWGTDTQYF
>TRBJ2-1|many|TRBD2|TRBV7-2
TGTGCCAGCAGCTTAGAGCCTTCTAGCGGCTCCTACAATGAGCAGTTCTTC
CASSLEPSSGSYNEQFF
>TRBJ2-3|many|NA|TRBV2
TGTGCCAGCAGTGAGACGGGAGCGCACGGCACAGATACGCAGTATTTT
CASSETGAHGTDTQYF
>TRBJ2-2|NA|TRBD1|TRBV24-1
TGTGCCACCAGTAGGGGACAGGGCAGCACCGGGGAGCTGTTTTTT
CATSRGQGSTGELFF
>TRBJ1-1|few|NA|TRBV3-1
TGTGCCAGCAGCCAAGATCTAGGGGTGAACACTGAAGCTTTCTTT
CASSQDLGVNTEAFF
>TRBJ2-7|many|TRBD1|TRBV24-1
TGTGCCACCAGTGATACAACCGGGACAGGGGGCGTCTACGAGCAGTACTTC
CATSDTTGTGGVYEQYF
>TRBJ1-2|NA|NA|TRBV11-1
TGCGCCAGCAGCCAAGTTAAGTTAGCTAACTATGGCTACACCTTC
CASSQVKLANYGYTF
>TRBJ2-5|NA|TRBD2|TRBV7-9
TGTGCCAGCAGACACCAAAGCGGGAGGAGAGAGACCCAGTACTTC
CASRHQSGRRETQYF
>TRBJ1-1|many|TRBD1|TRBV29-1
TGCAGCGTTGAGGCCCTACAGGGGAGGGACACTGAAGCTTTCTTT
CSVEALQGRDTEAFF
>TRBJ1-1|many|TRBD1|TRBV3-1
TGTGCCAGCAGCTTAACAGGGGCCCTAGATGAAGCTTTCTTT
CASSLTGALDEAFF
>TRBJ1-6|NA|NA|TRBV6-5
TGTGCCAGCAGTTACTCTTCGTTTGGGAGCTCACCCCTCCACTTT
CASSYSSFGSSPLHF
>TRBJ2-1|few|NA|TRBV9
TGTGCCAGCACTTCGTTCGGGAGCTCCTACAATGAGCAGTTCTTC
CASTSFGSSYNEQFF
>TRBJ1-2|NA|TRBD1|TRBV4-1
TGCGCCAGCAGCCAATGGACAGGAAAGGAATATGGCTACACCTTC
CASSQWTGKEYGYTF
>TRBJ1-5|many|NA|TRBV12-3/TRBV12-4
TGTGCCAGCAGTTTCTGGGACACCAATCAGCCCCAGCATTTT
CASSFWDTNQPQHF
>TRBJ2-7|many|NA|TRBV6-2/TRBV6-3
TGTGCCAGCAGGCCACCGTTCGGTGGGCAGCGTTACGAGCAGTACTTC
CASRPPFGGQRYEQYF
>TRBJ2-3|NA|NA|TRBV19
TGTGCCAGTAGTATTTGGGGTGGAGGGGATACGCAGTATTTT
CASSIWGGGDTQYF
>TRBJ2-7|few|TRBD2|TRBV6-1
TGTGCCAGCAGTGAAGGGTCCGCGGGCGGGAGCTCCTACGAGCAGTACTTC
CASSEGSAGGSSYEQYF
>TRBJ1-6|NA|TRBD1|TRBV18
TGTGCCAGCTCACCAGGGACAGTTGATTCACCCCTCCACTTT
CASSPGTVDSPLHF
>TRBJ2-1|NA|NA|TRBV11-3
TGTGCCAGCAGCTTAGATTTCGAGGGCGGGAACAATGAGCAGTTCTTC
CASSLDFEGGNNEQFF
>TRBJ2-2|many|TRBD2|TRBV20-1
TGCAGTGCTAGAGGGACTAGCGGGAGGCGAGGAACCGGGGAGCTGTTTTTT
CSARGTSGRRGTGELFF
>TRBJ2-1|many|NA|TRBV20-1
TGCAGTGCTCTCGGGGCCAATGAGCAGTTCTTC
CSALGANEQFF
>TRBJ2-2|few|TRBD2|TRBV9
TGTGCCAGCAGCGTCGGACTAGCGGGAGTGATCACCGGGGAGCTGTTTTTT
CASSVGLAGVITGELFF
>TRBJ2-1|few|NA|TRBV3-1
TGTGCCAGCAGCCAAGAAACTAGCTATCATGAGCAGTTCTTC
CASSQETSYHEQFF
>TRBJ2-7|many|NA|TRBV11-1
TGTGCCAGCAGCTTAGTACAGCGCCTTCGACACGAGCAGTACTTC
CASSLVQRLRHEQYF
>TRBJ1-2|few|NA|TRBV18
TGTGCCAGCTCACCAAGTGATCAAAACTATGGCTACACCTTC
CASSPSDQNYGYTF
>TRBJ2-1|many|NA|TRBV20-1
TGCAGTGCTACTGGGGCGAATGAGCAGTTCTTC
CSATGANEQFF
>TRBJ1-2|few|TRBD1|TRBV18
TGTGCCAGCTCACCACCGGGACAGGGTAACTATGGCTACACCTTC
CASSPPGQGNYGYTF
>TRBJ2-7|many|NA|TRBV12-3/TRBV12-4
TGTGCCAGCAGTTTTGCAGGGGCGAGCTCCTACGAGCAGTACTTC
CASSFAGASSYEQYF
>TRBJ1-5|few|TRBD1|TRBV18
TGTGCCAGCTCACCCGGGACAGGGGCGGATCAGCCCCAGCATTTT
CASSPGTGADQPQHF
>TRBJ2-5|many|NA|TRBV15
TGTGCCACCAGCAGAGATGCGGGGGCAGAGACCCAGTACTTC
CATSRDAGAETQYF
>TRBJ2-3|NA|TRBD2|TRBV4-1
TGCGCCAGCAGCCAGGCGGGGACTAGCGGGAGGGCCCTCCGATCCACAGATACGCAGTATTTT
CASSQAGTSGRALRSTDTQYF
>TRBJ2-6|many|TRBD1|TRBV6-1
TGTGCCAGCAGGACCGGGACAGGGTGGTCTGGGGCCAACGTCCTGACTTTC
CASRTGTGWSGANVLTF
>TRBJ1-1|NA|NA|TRBV6-4
TGTGCCAGCAGGGACGGGGGGGCAGAAAACACTGAAGCTTTCTTT
CASRDGGAENTEAFF
>TRBJ2-3|many|TRBD1|TRBV9
TGTGCCAGCAGCGTCCCCTCTATAGCCGGGACAGGACTTTACCGCACAGATACGCAGTATTTT
CASSVPSIAGTGLYRTDTQYF
>TRBJ1-5|many|TRBD1|TRBV5-8
TGTGCCAGCAACGGGGGACAGATAAGCAATCAGCCCCAGCATTTT
CASNGGQISNQPQHF
>TRBJ2-1|many|TRBD2|TRBV6-2/TRBV6-3
TGTGCCAGCATAGCGGGAGGGCCCGTAGATGAGCAGTTCTTC
CASIAGGPVDEQFF
>TRBJ1-6|many|NA|TRBV11-3
TGTGCCAGCAGCTCAGAGACAGGCTCACCCCTCCACTTT
CASSSETGSPLHF
>TRBJ2-3|NA|NA|TRBV20-1
TGCAGTGCAACGCACCCGGGACAAAACACAGATACGCAGTATTTT
CSATHPGQNTDTQYF
>TRBJ1-2|NA|TRBD1|TRBV6-1
TGTGCCAGCAGTGAATTGTGGGGGAGTAGGGGGCAATATGGCTACACCTTC
CASSELWGSRGQYGYTF
>TRBJ1-1|many|NA|TRBV6-2/TRBV6-3
TGTGCCAGCAGTTACTCGACCACCGGCGAGGGGGGCCGGACTGAAGCTTTCTTT
CASSYSTTGEGGRTEAFF
>TRBJ2-7|NA|NA|TRBV28
TGTGCCAGCAGTACTTTCGGGACATCTTACGAGCAGTACTTC
CASSTFGTSYEQYF
>TRBJ1-2|few|NA|TRBV9
TGTGCCAGCAGCGTATTCGGGGCTAACTATGGCTACACCTTC
CASSVFGANYGYTF
>TRBJ1-5|many|TRBD1|TRBV12-3/TRBV12-4
TGTGCCAGCAGTCCCCTAGGGGGCCTAGGTCAGCCCCAGCATTTT
CASSPLGGLGQPQHF
>TRBJ1-2|NA|NA|TRBV29-1
TGCAGCGTTGACCCCGGGACGTTCTATGGCTACACCTTC
CSVDPGTFYGYTF
>TRBJ1-4|NA|NA|TRBV27
TGTGCCAGCAGTTTATCGGTCAGTAGCCCTAATGAAAAACTGTTTTTT
CASSLSVSSPNEKLFF
>TRBJ2-5|NA|NA|TRBV20-1
TGCAGTGCTAGAGTTTCCGGGACGGAGACCCAGTACTTC
CSARVSGTETQYF